This is a list of T cell receptor beta chains from one sample in a study of blood T cell repertoires in COVID-19. Assay used: immunoSEQ multiplex PCR; TCRdb lists only in-frame clones, some missing. This sample has tens of thousands of clones, with more than 75% found just once. Specimen: peripheral blood. These receptors originate from a human donor in a cohort sampled during active COVID-19. The CDR3 runs from the conserved cysteine through the conserved F or W. The order of the fields is V gene, D gene, J gene, clone size, CDR3 protein. The D gene is left open where the match is weak. Expanded clones get a size class; other rows say once, few or many, or leave the size out.

TRBV5-5	NA	TRBJ2-7	NA	CASEKDQGGQYF
TRBV7-8	NA	TRBJ1-6	NA	CASSYRTDGSSPLHF
TRBV6-5	NA	TRBJ1-5	NA	CASSTWNQPQHF
TRBV2	TRBD2	TRBJ2-5	NA	CASSPLAGGRETQYF
TRBV19	NA	TRBJ1-5	few	CASRAQAGWRSNQPQHF
TRBV6-5	NA	TRBJ1-5	NA	CATELSANNQPQHF
TRBV27	TRBD1	TRBJ1-2	NA	CASSTSSGTGAYGYTF
TRBV11-2	TRBD1	TRBJ2-3	once	CASSLRPGQGSYTQYF
TRBV28	NA	TRBJ2-1	NA	CASSNPGISYNEQFF
TRBV12-3/TRBV12-4	NA	TRBJ1-6	NA	CASSFRESSPLHF
TRBV28	NA	TRBJ1-2	NA	CATSKMGGNYGYTF
TRBV19	NA	TRBJ1-6	NA	CASSAGRLNSPLHF
TRBV5-4	TRBD2	TRBJ2-1	few	CASSFGVGGVNEQFF
TRBV5-4	TRBD1	TRBJ2-7	NA	CASSAPGQGIYEQYF
TRBV18	NA	TRBJ1-5	NA	CASSPDSSNQPQHF
TRBV7-2	TRBD1	TRBJ2-7	NA	CASSLVSGTGTEQYF
TRBV5-1	TRBD1	TRBJ1-2	NA	CASSWDRQGTLRYGYTF
TRBV28	TRBD2	TRBJ2-7	NA	CASSSPGGPSYEQYF
TRBV19	TRBD1	TRBJ2-7	NA	CASSILLRGTALYEQYF
TRBV3-1/TRBV3-2	NA	TRBJ1-4	NA	CASSQDSVPTNEKLFF
TRBV5-1	NA	TRBJ2-3	NA	CASSFGGTLADTQYF
TRBV2	NA	TRBJ2-7	NA	CASSFNYEQYF
TRBV28	NA	TRBJ1-5	NA	CASSFGDRYNQPQHF
TRBV7-8	NA	TRBJ2-7	NA	CASSLGTGYSYEQYF
TRBV19	NA	TRBJ1-5	NA	CASRPQLSGSQPQHF
TRBV5-1	TRBD1	TRBJ1-1	NA	CASSLAGTGATEAFF
TRBV28	NA	TRBJ2-3	NA	CASRGTSSTDTQYF
TRBV25-1	NA	TRBJ2-7	few	CASSDLVGHRSYEQYF
TRBV27	NA	TRBJ1-2	NA	CASSFSRTARGGYTF
TRBV10-3	NA	TRBJ2-3	NA	CAINPSPQAQGIADTQYF
TRBV5-8	TRBD1	TRBJ1-1	NA	CASSAGQLNTEAFF
TRBV19	TRBD1	TRBJ1-5	NA	CASSIPGGAGAIRPQHF
TRBV4-1	NA	TRBJ2-2	NA	CASSQSRLVFRQVNTGELFF
TRBV18	NA	TRBJ1-2	NA	CASSPPGASNYGYTF
TRBV29-1	NA	TRBJ1-6	NA	CSVGFGGSPLHF
TRBV6-4	NA	TRBJ2-5	NA	CASSHLRGETQYF
TRBV7-9	NA	TRBJ1-1	once	CASSSGNPGTEAFF
TRBV7-9	TRBD1	TRBJ2-2	NA	CASPEGAMNTGELFF
TRBV19	TRBD2	TRBJ2-5	once	CASSSRTSGGAERIDF
TRBV27	TRBD1	TRBJ1-2	NA	CASSSWTGVDYGYTF
TRBV18	NA	TRBJ2-3	NA	CASSLDSLKRSSTDTQYF
TRBV19	NA	TRBJ1-3	NA	CASRTGTSGNTIYF
TRBV19	TRBD1	TRBJ1-5	NA	CASSIRRNTGVVQPQHF
TRBV4-2	NA	TRBJ2-2	NA	CASSRQYGSSNPANTGELFF